The rows below give T cell receptor beta chains drawn from one sample of a study of type 1 regulatory T cells. TCRdb reprocessed the reads via MiXCR and lists one record per CDR3 protein. The data hold approximately 25,000 distinct CDR3 sequences, with around half observed a single time. Their recognized antigens are unknown. Input material: cultured T cells, either the whole culture or a sorted T cell fraction (not recorded which). These receptors were obtained from a human donor in good health. Each CDR3 is given with its conserved first and last residue. The order of the fields is V gene, CDR3 protein.

v_gene: TRBV28
CDR3aa: CASSTAGQVYNEQFF

v_gene: TRBV6-1
CDR3aa: CASEQVFSSYEQYF

v_gene: TRBV7-2
CDR3aa: CASSRSGYNTEAFF

v_gene: TRBV5-1
CDR3aa: CASSLALQGAYTDTQYF

v_gene: TRBV20-1
CDR3aa: CSARVSGAGTGELFF

v_gene: TRBV12-3/TRBV12-4
CDR3aa: CASSALRGQNSPLHF

v_gene: TRBV6-1
CDR3aa: CASSGDSTDTQYF

v_gene: TRBV7-8
CDR3aa: CASSRTLGLLLFF

v_gene: TRBV19
CDR3aa: CASRLRGLGTEAFF

v_gene: TRBV7-2
CDR3aa: CVSSLARTGASDTEAFF

v_gene: TRBV29-1
CDR3aa: CSVSDRAGNTIYF

v_gene: TRBV6-6
CDR3aa: CASKTGANVLTF

v_gene: TRBV20-1
CDR3aa: CSARVVSGNTIYF

v_gene: TRBV18
CDR3aa: CASSLTQGTSNEQYF

v_gene: TRBV7-7
CDR3aa: CASSFDRPQHF

v_gene: TRBV7-9
CDR3aa: CASSLGLGSYQETQYF

v_gene: TRBV2
CDR3aa: CASSEAKYGSNQPQHF

v_gene: TRBV7-9
CDR3aa: CASSQSADTQYF

v_gene: TRBV20-1
CDR3aa: CSANRLAGVRTDTQYF

v_gene: TRBV7-2
CDR3aa: CASSLSGAQYF

v_gene: TRBV2
CDR3aa: CASSEGTVGNQPQHF

v_gene: TRBV27
CDR3aa: CASREWGLSTAKNIQYF

v_gene: TRBV7-8
CDR3aa: CASRTGNYNSPLHF

v_gene: TRBV18
CDR3aa: CASSPEGLNTGELFF

v_gene: TRBV5-4
CDR3aa: CASSLAAGGWTGELFF

v_gene: TRBV2
CDR3aa: CASRMTGLIMHTEAFF

v_gene: TRBV20-1
CDR3aa: CSAREARAGANVLTF

v_gene: TRBV7-9
CDR3aa: CASSLARSTGTDTEAFF

v_gene: TRBV28
CDR3aa: CASSPQPGQGVYEQYF

v_gene: TRBV18
CDR3aa: CASSQGLAGTYEQYF

v_gene: TRBV15
CDR3aa: CATSPGGGNIQYF

v_gene: TRBV20-1
CDR3aa: CSATSGGASRDEQFF

v_gene: TRBV18
CDR3aa: CASSPDRRQEIQYF

v_gene: TRBV6-5
CDR3aa: CASRSSGQEGGYTF

v_gene: TRBV29-1
CDR3aa: CSIIGRGADTQYF

v_gene: TRBV12-3/TRBV12-4
CDR3aa: CASSLRWGRGSYQETQYF

v_gene: TRBV3-1
CDR3aa: CASSHGLGGTQYF

v_gene: TRBV10-3
CDR3aa: CAISGKGIDTQYF

v_gene: TRBV10-3
CDR3aa: CAISEPVAGGTDTQYF

v_gene: TRBV23-1
CDR3aa: CASSQSARVANQPQHF

v_gene: TRBV29-1
CDR3aa: CSAGGGTEAFF

v_gene: TRBV5-1
CDR3aa: CASSTGDRSIYEQYF

v_gene: TRBV11-1
CDR3aa: CASSKPGLAFNEQFF

v_gene: TRBV6-5
CDR3aa: CASSYSGAGVTYEQYF

v_gene: TRBV5-1
CDR3aa: CTSSKDRDGYTF

v_gene: TRBV27
CDR3aa: CASSPQVPSTAFF

v_gene: TRBV20-1
CDR3aa: CSARPIRQGWDGYTF

v_gene: TRBV7-9
CDR3aa: CASSPRTGAGTEAFF

v_gene: TRBV18
CDR3aa: CASSRGETQYF

v_gene: TRBV12-3/TRBV12-4
CDR3aa: CATGDLGGYTF

v_gene: TRBV27
CDR3aa: CASSLRGWDPRWREQYF

v_gene: TRBV19
CDR3aa: CASSIRGQTLNTEAFF

v_gene: TRBV6-2/TRBV6-3
CDR3aa: CASISGGGATYNEQFF

v_gene: TRBV12-3/TRBV12-4
CDR3aa: CASRIRGRTDTQYF

v_gene: TRBV7-9
CDR3aa: CASSLVQGGSYEQYF

v_gene: TRBV7-8
CDR3aa: CASSPRRVAGGSYNEQFF

v_gene: TRBV2
CDR3aa: CASKERDSWRETQYF

v_gene: TRBV2
CDR3aa: CASSAGTLSTDTQYF

v_gene: TRBV6-6
CDR3aa: CASSYSPVVRNTIYF

v_gene: TRBV3-1
CDR3aa: CASSQERGRTGANVLTF